The subject of this entry is one T cell receptor beta chain. Its antigen is as yet unknown. The data originate from a study of cytomegalovirus exposure and HLA in healthy donors. Donors were nominally healthy when sampled, though unrecorded immune exposures were likely. Regarding the study as a whole: Some TCR beta chains (about 170 of them) were listed as cytomegalovirus-associated.

Amplification used 60 Vbeta primers and 13 Jbeta primers. Data came from immunoSEQ multiplex PCR; TCRdb stores just in-frame clones and leaves some out. The sample holds 35,000 to 45,000 clones, approximately 74% seen once. Germline loops: CDR1 WNHNN, CDR2 SYGVQD (reference sequence). The CDR3 loop spans 13 amino acids. Trimming shortened V by 6 bases and J by 0 bases, and 9 bases separated the two germline ends. This chain links TRBV10-1 with TRBJ2-7; D may be TRBD1 (5 bases). Sequencing was performed on PBMCs. This receptor was identified in a man aged 25-45 years in good health and CMV-seronegative. CDR3 sequence (DNA): TGCGCCAGCAGCTTGCAGGGCTCCTACGAGCAGTACTTC. It codes for CASSLQGSYEQYF.